This TCR beta chain was observed in a study of technical replicates of blood from several donors. Germline values: CDR1 MNHNS, CDR2 SASEGT. Trimming cost V 6 bases and J 5 bases; bases outside gene matches: 8. The CDR3 runs to 15 residues. Some clones are missing from TCRdb's copy, which holds only in-frame ones; the method was immunoSEQ multiplex PCR. The sample contains roughly 65,000 clones, 70% to 90% of which appear only once. This clone was detected a few times. Sequenced sample: PBMCs. The receptor was derived from a human donor in good health. Some clones in this sample may be carry-over from other donors' samples. The rearrangement joins TRBV6-1 to TRBJ2-7; 12 positions match TRBD2. CDR3 DNA sequence: TGTGCCAGCAGCTCGACTAGCGGGAGTGTCGACGAGCAGTACTTC. Protein: CASSSTSGSVDEQYF.